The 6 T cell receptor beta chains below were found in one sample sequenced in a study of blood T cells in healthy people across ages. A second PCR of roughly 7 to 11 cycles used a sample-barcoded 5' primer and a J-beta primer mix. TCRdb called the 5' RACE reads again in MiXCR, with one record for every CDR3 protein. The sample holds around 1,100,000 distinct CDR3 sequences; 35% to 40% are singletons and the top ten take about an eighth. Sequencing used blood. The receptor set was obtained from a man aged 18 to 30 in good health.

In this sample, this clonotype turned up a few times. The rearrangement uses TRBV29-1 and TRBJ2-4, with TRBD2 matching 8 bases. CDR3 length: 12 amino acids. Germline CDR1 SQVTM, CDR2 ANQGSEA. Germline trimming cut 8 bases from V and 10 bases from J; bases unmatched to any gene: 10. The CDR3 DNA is TGCAGCATGGGGAACTCGGGGGGGATTCAGTACTTC. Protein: CSMGNSGGIQYF.

DNA for the CDR3: TGTGCCTGGAGCCCAGACAGCAACACTGAAGCTTTCTTT. As protein: CAWSPDSNTEAFF. V usage is TRBV30 and J usage is TRBJ1-1; perhaps TRBD1 as D (5 bases). V was shortened by 3 bases and J by 2 bases, with 10 bases between the two germline ends. The length of the CDR3 is 13 residues. Germline CDR1 and CDR2: GTSNPN and SVGIG (reference sequence).

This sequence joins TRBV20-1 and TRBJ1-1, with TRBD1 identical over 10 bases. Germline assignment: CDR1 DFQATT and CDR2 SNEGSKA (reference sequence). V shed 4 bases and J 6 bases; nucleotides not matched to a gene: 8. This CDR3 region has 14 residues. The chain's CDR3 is CSANKLGTGAEAFF. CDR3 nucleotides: TGCAGTGCTAATAAGCTCGGGACAGGGGCTGAAGCTTTCTTT.

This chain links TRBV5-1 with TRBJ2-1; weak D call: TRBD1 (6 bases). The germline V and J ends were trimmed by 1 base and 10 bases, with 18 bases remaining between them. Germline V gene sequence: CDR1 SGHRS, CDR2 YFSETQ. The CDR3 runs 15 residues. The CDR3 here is CASSLRQAVEYEQFF. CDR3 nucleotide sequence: TGCGCCAGCAGCTTGCGACAGGCGGTCGAATACGAGCAGTTCTTC.

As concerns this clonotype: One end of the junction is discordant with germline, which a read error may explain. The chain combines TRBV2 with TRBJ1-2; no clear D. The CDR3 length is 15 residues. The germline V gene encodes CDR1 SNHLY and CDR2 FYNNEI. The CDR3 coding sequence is TGTGCCAGCAGTGAATCGAGGGTAGGCAACTATGGCTGCACCTTC. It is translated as CASSESRVGNYGCTF.

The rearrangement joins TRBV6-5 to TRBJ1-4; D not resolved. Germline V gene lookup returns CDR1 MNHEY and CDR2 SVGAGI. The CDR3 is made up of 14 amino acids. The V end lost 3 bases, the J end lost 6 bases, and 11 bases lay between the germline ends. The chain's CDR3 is CASSYRLGDEKLFF. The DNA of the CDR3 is TGTGCCAGCAGTTATCGGCTTGGGGATGAAAAACTGTTTTTT.